The rows below give T cell receptor beta chains drawn from one sample of a study of cytomegalovirus exposure and HLA in healthy donors. Measured with immunoSEQ multiplex PCR; TCRdb has only the in-frame clones, and not every one. This sample yields around 150,000 clones, of which 79% are seen a single time; about 6.8% belongs to the top ten. Sequenced material: PBMCs. These receptor sequences come from a man between 40 and 49 years old in good health and CMV-seropositive. Each CDR3 is given with its conserved first and last residue.

V | CDR3
TRBV6-1 | CASSESGGGQPQHF
TRBV9 | CASSATGGTTNEKLFF
TRBV28 | CAGSGLHQPQHF
TRBV2 | CASRVNRVTAFF
TRBV5-5 | CASSPDAGGAAGANVLTF
TRBV5-5 | CAREGQGVDYEQYF
TRBV6-6 | CASSLQGAGNYGYTF
TRBV28 | CASSPPGGAYNEQFF
TRBV27 | CASSLVQGASEQYF
TRBV7-9 | CASSRVDSSYSNQPQHF
TRBV28 | CASSLTSGPRGNTIYF